The 3 T cell receptor beta chains presented below share a single source sample, sequenced in a study of CD8 T cells in Susac syndrome. RNA was extracted with the RNeasy kit, and a quantity of roughly 0.5 to 1 ug was reverse transcribed using random hexamers. Using its own MiXCR run on the immunoSEQ multiplex PCR reads, TCRdb lists one record per CDR3 protein. The sample carries about 120,000 distinct CDR3 sequences, about 94% recorded once. The sample taken for sequencing was CD8+ T cells from PBMCs. The source is a human donor with Susac syndrome.

The CDR3 DNA is TGTGCCAGCAGTTTACGACAGGGGGCGGGATTCTCTGGGGCCAACGTCCTGACTTTC. It codes for CASSLRQGAGFSGANVLTF. V and J are TRBV27 and TRBJ2-6; 10 bases match TRBD1. CDR3 length: 19 residues. V was pared by 2 bases and J by 0 bases, with 7 bases of the junction left unmatched. Germline V gives CDR1 MNHEY, CDR2 SMNVEV (reference sequence).

V is TRBV24-1 and J is TRBJ1-2; the D is unclear. CDR1 is KGHDR, CDR2 SFDVKD, per germline. The CDR3 sequence is 16 residues long. Trimming shortened V by 4 bases and J by 1 base, and 15 bases separated the two germline ends. The CDR3 DNA sequence: TGTGCCACCAGTGAAGCCTGGGAGACCCTTAACTATGGCTACACCTTC. This gives the protein CATSEAWETLNYGYTF.

The chain employs TRBV5-1 and TRBJ1-3; D is unclear. The CDR3 spans 14 residues. Germline CDR1 and CDR2: SGHRS and YFSETQ. V gave up 0 bases and J gave up 3 bases, with 7 bases separating them. CDR3 coding DNA: TGCGCCAGCAGCTTGGCTGGAGTTGGAAACACCATATATTTT. Protein sequence: CASSLAGVGNTIYF.